One sample yielded the 26 T cell receptor beta chains listed below, sequenced in a study of identical twins. TCRdb analysed the 5' RACE reads with MiXCR anew, one entry per CDR3 protein. The sample consists of about 200,000 distinct CDR3 sequences, 8% to 11% of them appearing once. Sequencing used memory T cells sorted from blood. The receptor set was obtained from a man aged 50-60 years in good health.

The rearrangement links TRBV3-1 to TRBJ2-2; the D gene is possibly TRBD2 (6 bases). This CDR3 comprises 15 residues. CDR1 is LGHDT and CDR2 is YNNKEL in the germline V gene (reference sequence). Deletions cut 5 bases from V and 3 bases from J, with 13 bases between. CDR3 loop: CASSWRGRHTGELFF. The DNA for the CDR3 is TGTGCCAGCAGCTGGCGGGGTAGACACACCGGGGAGCTGTTTTTT.

This clonotype has a count of ten or more. This chain's CDR3 is CASSSGLASTDTQYF. DNA of the CDR3: TGCGCCAGCAGCTCGGGACTAGCGAGCACAGATACGCAGTATTTT. The V call is TRBV5-1, the J call TRBJ2-3, with 10 bases identical to TRBD2. The CDR3 has 15 residues. From germline, CDR1 is SGHRS and CDR2 YFSETQ. V was pared by 3 bases and J by 0 bases, with 1 base of the junction left unmatched.

The rearrangement uses TRBV7-9 and TRBJ2-2; D is possibly TRBD1 (6 bases). The V gene lost 2 bases and the J gene lost 4 bases, with 8 bases spanning the gap. This CDR3 has 14 amino acids. Germline CDR1 SEHNR, CDR2 FQNEAQ (reference sequence). In DNA, the CDR3 is TGTGCCAGCAGCTTAAGACAGGCCACCGGGGAGCTGTTTTTT. It specifies CASSLRQATGELFF. The full variable domain, rest sourced from reference TRBV7-9 and TRBJ2-2, is DTGVSQNPRHKITKRGQNVTFRCDPISEHNRLYWYRQTLGQGPEFLTYFQNEAQLEKSRLLSDRFSAERPKGSFSTLEIQRTEQGDSAMYLCASSLRQATGELFFGEGSRLTVL.

The rearrangement links TRBV20-1 to TRBJ2-5, with D possibly being TRBD2 (6 bases). The germline gives CDR1 DFQATT, CDR2 SNEGSKA (reference sequence). Trimming stripped 4 bases from V and 7 bases from J, with 13 bases between. This CDR3 comprises 12 residues. Here the CDR3 reads CSANSGDGTQYF. CDR3 in DNA: TGCAGTGCTAATAGCGGCGATGGGACCCAGTACTTC.

This clonotype was seen at least ten times. This CDR3 reads CSASRGNSNQPQHF. The CDR3 DNA reads TGCAGTGCTTCCAGGGGAAATAGCAATCAGCCCCAGCATTTT. The rearrangement joins TRBV20-1 to TRBJ1-5, with D maybe TRBD1 (6 bases). V lost 5 bases to trimming and J lost 0 bases, with 11 bases between them. The CDR3 length is 14 residues. Germline CDR1 is DFQATT and CDR2 is SNEGSKA (reference sequence).

This sequence joins TRBV7-8 and TRBJ2-4, with TRBD2 as a possible D gene (6 bases). V was clipped by 5 bases and J by 9 bases, with 11 bases between them. The CDR3 consists of 12 residues. In germline, CDR1 is SGHVS, CDR2 FQNEAQ. CDR3 loop: CASSPTRGIQYF. In nucleotides, the CDR3 is TGTGCCAGCAGCCCGACTAGGGGCATTCAGTACTTC. Filled out from reference TRBV7-8 and TRBJ2-4, the complete variable domain reads GAGVSQSPRYKVAKRGQDVALRCDPISGHVSLFWYQQALGQGPEFLTYFQNEAQLDKSGLPSDRFFAERPEGSVSTLKIQRTQQEDSAVYLCASSPTRGIQYFGAGTRLSVL.

This clonotype has ten or more counts. V and J are TRBV7-6 and TRBJ2-2, with TRBD2 identical over 8 bases. CDR1 and CDR2 from the germline V gene are SGHVS and FNYEAQ. CDR3 length: 20 residues. Trimming cost V 3 bases and J 3 bases; bases outside gene matches: 18. The CDR3: CASSLFTTGGGSSYTGELFF. The CDR3 DNA is TGTGCCAGCAGCTTGTTTACCACCGGGGGGGGATCCTCTTACACCGGGGAGCTGTTTTTT.

This clonotype was counted at least ten times. The J gene is TRBJ2-5, the V gene TRBV4-3; no clear D gene. This CDR3 comprises 15 residues. The ends were cut back, 0 bases at V and 2 bases at J, with 10 bases in the middle. Germline CDR1 and CDR2: LGHNA and YSLEER. For the CDR3, the DNA is TGCGCCAGCAGCCAAGATAAAGGTGGACAAGAGACCCAGTACTTC. Translated, it gives CASSQDKGGQETQYF.

This clonotype was seen repeatedly, ten times or more. The chain has TRBV6-1 and TRBJ2-2; no clear D gene. Per germline, CDR1 MNHNS and CDR2 SASEGT. CDR3 length: 13 amino acids. Deletions cut 6 bases from V and 9 bases from J, with 14 bases between. For the CDR3, the DNA is TGTGCCAGCAGCCTTAGGTCAACCCGGGAGCTGTTTTTT. It codes for CASSLRSTRELFF.

This clonotype was detected only a few times. The CDR3 loop reads CASSLGGESSYNEQFF. Written as DNA, the CDR3 is TGTGCCAGCAGCTTAGGAGGGGAGAGCTCCTACAATGAGCAGTTCTTC. The chain is built from TRBV11-2 and TRBJ2-1; D tentatively fits TRBD1 or TRBD2 (5 bases each). Germline V gives CDR1 SGHAT, CDR2 FQNNGV. The CDR3 consists of 16 residues. Trimming pared 1 base from V and 0 bases from J, leaving 10 bases between.

This clonotype has a handful of counts. CDR3 in amino acids: CASRSGRPGSNYGYTF. The CDR3 nucleotides read TGTGCCAGCAGATCCGGGCGCCCCGGATCGAACTATGGCTACACCTTC. The chain joins TRBV5-6 to TRBJ1-2; the D is unclear. This CDR3 is built from 16 residues. The V gene lost 5 bases and the J gene lost 2 bases, with 19 bases spanning the gap. Looked up from germline, CDR1 is SGHDT and CDR2 is YYEEEE.

This clonotype has a count of ten or more. The chain links TRBV7-9 to TRBJ1-3; no clear D. The germline V and J ends were trimmed by 2 bases and 0 bases, with 8 bases remaining between them. Germline V gives CDR1 SEHNR, CDR2 FQNEAQ (reference sequence). The CDR3 is made up of 15 amino acids. DNA for the CDR3: TGTGCCAGCAGCTTATCACAGAGCTCTGGAAACACCATATATTTT. Translation gives CASSLSQSSGNTIYF.

This clonotype has only a few counts. The rearrangement uses TRBV7-9 and TRBJ2-5; 11 bases are shared with TRBD2. Germline values: CDR1 SEHNR, CDR2 FQNEAQ (reference sequence). The CDR3 extends over 15 amino acids. J gave up 5 bases and V 2 bases, and 4 bases lay outside the gene matches. CDR3 sequence: CASSLSSGRSETQYF. CDR3 coding DNA: TGTGCCAGCAGCTTATCTAGCGGGAGGTCGGAGACCCAGTACTTC.

This clonotype came up many times. J is TRBJ2-1 and V is TRBV6-2 or TRBV6-3; a weak D match, TRBD1 (6 bases). Per the germline V gene, CDR1 is MNHEY and CDR2 is SVGEGT. Trimming pared 0 bases from V and 8 bases from J, leaving 14 bases between. The CDR3 is made up of 15 amino acids. DNA of the CDR3: TGTGCCAGCAGTTACTCGTTTGGGGGCCGTTATGAGCAGTTCTTC. The encoded protein is CASSYSFGGRYEQFF.

Worth noting for this clonotype: It may be a read error: a sequence one base away is much more abundant. The J gene is TRBJ2-2, the V gene TRBV30; perhaps TRBD2 as D (7 bases). CDR3 length equals 14 residues. Germline values: CDR1 GTSNPN, CDR2 SVGIG (reference sequence). V gave up 5 bases and J gave up 6 bases, with 16 bases separating them. The chain's CDR3 is CAWDAQGGAGELFF. As DNA, the CDR3 is TGTGCCTGGGATGCACAGGGAGGGGCCGGGGAGCTGTTTTTT.

V is TRBV5-1 and J is TRBJ2-5; tentative D call: TRBD2 (5 bases). The CDR3 totals 12 residues. Germline V gene data show CDR1 as SGHRS and CDR2 as YFSETQ. V was shortened by 5 bases and J by 5 bases, with 10 bases between the two germline ends. Here the CDR3 DNA reads TGCGCCAGCAGGGGGAGCTCCGAGACCCAGTACTTC. Its translation: CASRGSSETQYF.

The chain couples TRBV5-1 to TRBJ2-1; TRBD1 might be the D (5 bases). Trimming took off 5 bases at V and 9 bases at J, with 12 bases between the two ends. Germline lookup yields CDR1 SGHRS and CDR2 YFSETQ. The CDR3 runs to 12 residues. CDR3 sequence: CASSTDSSEQFF. CDR3 nucleotides: TGCGCCAGCAGTACAGACAGTAGTGAGCAGTTCTTC.

The chain joins TRBV7-9 to TRBJ1-3; D gene ambiguous. Germline V gene data show CDR1 as SEHNR and CDR2 as FQNEAQ (reference sequence). This CDR3 region has 13 residues. V was pared by 10 bases and J by 0 bases, with 10 bases between. CDR3 DNA: TGTGCCATACAGCGGGACTCTGGAAACACCATATATTTT. It translates to CAIQRDSGNTIYF.

This clonotype was recorded a few times. This chain uses TRBV6-5 with TRBJ2-7; TRBD1 or TRBD2 may be the D gene (5 bases each). Germline V gene sequence: CDR1 MNHEY, CDR2 SVGAGI. This CDR3 spans 14 amino acids. V was clipped by 0 bases and J by 3 bases, with 9 bases between them. The CDR3 spells CASSYSGDHYEQYF. CDR3 nucleotide sequence: TGTGCCAGCAGTTACTCTGGGGACCACTACGAGCAGTACTTC.

This sequence joins TRBV20-1 and TRBJ2-4; D is perhaps TRBD1 or TRBD2 (5 bases each). Germline-derived CDR1 and CDR2 are DFQATT and SNEGSKA (reference sequence). CDR3 length: 14 amino acids. The ends were cut back, 0 bases at V and 6 bases at J, with 12 bases in the middle. The CDR3 sequence: CSARDTGQGNIQYF. The CDR3 region has the DNA TGCAGTGCTAGAGACACGGGGCAGGGAAACATTCAGTACTTC.

The genes are TRBV7-2 and TRBJ2-1, with 8 bases identical to TRBD2. The CDR3 length is 15 residues. V lost 0 bases, J lost 4 bases, and 2 bases stayed unmatched. Germline V gives CDR1 SGHTA, CDR2 FQGNSA. For the CDR3, the DNA is TGTGCCAGCAGCTTAGCGGCTAGCGGGTACAATGAGCAGTTCTTC. Translating gives CASSLAASGYNEQFF.

In its sample, this clonotype was seen many times. The chain couples TRBV6-2 or TRBV6-3 to TRBJ2-1; a possible D gene is TRBD2 (6 bases). Trimming shortened V by 5 bases and J by 2 bases, and 19 bases separated the two germline ends. CDR1 is MNHEY, CDR2 SVGEGT, per germline. The CDR3 loop spans 17 amino acids. The CDR3 sequence: CASSAPSPGVAYNEQFF. CDR3 nucleotide sequence: TGTGCCAGCAGTGCCCCCTCCCCGGGAGTGGCCTACAATGAGCAGTTCTTC.

This clonotype was picked up a small number of times. This chain uses TRBV13 with TRBJ2-7; TRBD2 is a possible D gene (5 bases). CDR1 PRHDT and CDR2 FYEKMQ come from the germline V gene (reference sequence). V was trimmed by 2 bases and J by 0 bases, leaving 5 bases between them. The CDR3 consists of 13 residues. CDR3 sequence (DNA): TGTGCCAGCAGCTTACGGGACTCCTACGAGCAGTACTTC. This translates into CASSLRDSYEQYF.

This clonotype was recorded a few times. The rearrangement uses TRBV6-1 and TRBJ2-7; TRBD2 matches at 11 bases. CDR3 length: 15 residues. V lost 6 bases and J lost 0; bases outside the gene matches: 4. CDR1 is MNHNS, CDR2 SASEGT, per germline. As DNA, the CDR3 is TGTGCCAGCAGGGGGACTAGCGGCAGCTCCTACGAGCAGTACTTC. Its translation is CASRGTSGSSYEQYF.

The genes are TRBV6-2 or TRBV6-3 and TRBJ2-4; TRBD2 aligns across 9 bases. Germline values: CDR1 MNHEY, CDR2 SVGEGT. This CDR3 comprises 17 residues. V lost 4 bases to trimming and J lost 0 bases; unmatched junction nucleotides: 7. The chain's CDR3 is CASSSRTSELAKNIQYF. CDR3 DNA sequence: TGTGCCAGCAGTTCCCGGACTAGCGAATTAGCCAAAAACATTCAGTACTTC.

In this sample, this clonotype turned up a few times. The chain has TRBV5-1 and TRBJ2-3, with TRBD2 matching 9 bases. The CDR3 contains 15 residues. CDR1 and CDR2 (germline): SGHRS, YFSETQ. Germline trimming cut 4 bases from V and 3 bases from J; bases unmatched to any gene: 6. CDR3 DNA: TGCGCCAGCAGCGAAAGCGGGAGGAAAACAGATACGCAGTATTTT. It encodes CASSESGRKTDTQYF.